This T cell receptor (beta chain) was observed in a study of identical twins. Whole-study findings and limits: Twin-shared out-of-frame alpha sequences showed excess low generation probability.

This clonotype has a handful of counts. Its antigen is unidentified. CDR3 length equals 13 residues. V lost 3 bases to trimming and J lost 7 bases, with 12 bases between them. CDR1 and CDR2 (germline): SGHAT, FQNNGV. Unique molecular identifiers were in the cDNA, with template-switch universal primer binding. One entry per CDR3 protein, called by TCRdb with MiXCR from the 5' RACE reads. In the table there are approximately 220,000 distinct CDR3 sequences, 6% to 8.5% of which are singletons. The same sample was also used in a study of yellow fever vaccine responses in identical twins.

Sequenced input: CD8+ T cells sorted from blood. V and J are TRBV11-2 and TRBJ1-1; tentative D call: TRBD1 (6 bases). This TCR derives from a woman younger than 35 in good health. In DNA, the CDR3 is TGTGCCAGCAGCTTTAGGGTAGGGGGTGAAGCTTTCTTT. Its translation is CASSFRVGGEAFF.